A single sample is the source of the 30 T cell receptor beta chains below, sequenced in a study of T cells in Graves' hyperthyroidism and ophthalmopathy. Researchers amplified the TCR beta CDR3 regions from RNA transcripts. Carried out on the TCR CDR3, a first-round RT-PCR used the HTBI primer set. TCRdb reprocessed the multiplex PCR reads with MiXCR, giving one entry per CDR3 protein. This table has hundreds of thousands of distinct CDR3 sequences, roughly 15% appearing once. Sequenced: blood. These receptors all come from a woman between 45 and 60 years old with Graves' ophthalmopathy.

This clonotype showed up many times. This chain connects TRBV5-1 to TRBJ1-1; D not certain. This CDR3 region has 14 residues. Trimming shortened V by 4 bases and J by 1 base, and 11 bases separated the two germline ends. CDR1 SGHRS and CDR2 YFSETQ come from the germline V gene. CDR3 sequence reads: CASSPGPGNTEAFF. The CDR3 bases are TGCGCCAGCAGCCCTGGCCCAGGGAACACTGAAGCTTTCTTT.

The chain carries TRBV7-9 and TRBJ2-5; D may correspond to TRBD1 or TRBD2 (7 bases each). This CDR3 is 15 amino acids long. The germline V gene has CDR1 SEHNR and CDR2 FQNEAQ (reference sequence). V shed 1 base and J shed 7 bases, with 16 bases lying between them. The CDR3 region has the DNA TGTGCCAGCAGCTTAGTGTCAGGGGGGGTCGGGACCCAGTACTTC. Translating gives CASSLVSGGVGTQYF.

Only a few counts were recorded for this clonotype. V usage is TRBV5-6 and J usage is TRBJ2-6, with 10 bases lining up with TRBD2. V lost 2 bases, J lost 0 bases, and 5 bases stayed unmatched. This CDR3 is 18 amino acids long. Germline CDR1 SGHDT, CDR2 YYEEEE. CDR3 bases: TGTGCCAGCAGCTTCAAGGCTAGCGGGGGCTCTGGGGCCAACGTCCTGACTTTC. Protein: CASSFKASGGSGANVLTF.

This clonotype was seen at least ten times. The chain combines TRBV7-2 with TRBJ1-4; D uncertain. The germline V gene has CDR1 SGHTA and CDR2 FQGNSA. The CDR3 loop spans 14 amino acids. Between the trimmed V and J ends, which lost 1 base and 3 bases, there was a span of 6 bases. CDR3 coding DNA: TGTGCCAGCAGCTTAGTCTTCCCTAATGAAAAACTGTTTTTT. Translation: CASSLVFPNEKLFF.

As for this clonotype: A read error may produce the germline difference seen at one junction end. The CDR3 protein is CASSPLGYSYTF. CDR3 in DNA: TGTGCCAGCAGCCCCCTAGGCTATAGCTACACCTTC. The chain recombines TRBV27 with TRBJ1-2, with unresolved D. Germline loops: CDR1 MNHEY, CDR2 SMNVEV (reference sequence). This CDR3 has 12 amino acids.

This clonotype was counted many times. The CDR3, as DNA: TGTGCCTGGAGTCTCCGCATTAGCGAGTTAAGCTATGGCTACACCTTC. Its protein product is CAWSLRISELSYGYTF. The chain joins TRBV30 to TRBJ1-2; no definite D call. CDR1 and CDR2 from the germline V gene are GTSNPN and SVGIG (reference sequence). The CDR3 length is 16 residues. The ends were cut back, 2 bases at V and 4 bases at J, with 20 bases in the middle.

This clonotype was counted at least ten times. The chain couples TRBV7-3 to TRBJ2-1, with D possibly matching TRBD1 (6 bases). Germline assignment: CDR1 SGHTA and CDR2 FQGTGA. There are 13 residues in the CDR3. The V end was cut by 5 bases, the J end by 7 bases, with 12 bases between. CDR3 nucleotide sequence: TGTGCCAGCAGCCAGAGGACAGAGAATGAGCAGTTCTTC. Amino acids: CASSQRTENEQFF. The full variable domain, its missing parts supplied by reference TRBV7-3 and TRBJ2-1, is GAGVSQTPSNKVTEKGKYVELRCDPISGHTALYWYRQSLGQGPEFLIYFQGTGAADDSGLPNDRFFAVRPEGSVSTLKIQRTERGDSAVYLCASSQRTENEQFFGPGTRLTVL.

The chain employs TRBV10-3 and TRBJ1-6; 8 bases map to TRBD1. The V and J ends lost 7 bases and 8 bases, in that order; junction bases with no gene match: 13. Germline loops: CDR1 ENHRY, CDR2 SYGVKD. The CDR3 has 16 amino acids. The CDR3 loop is CAIKTGAGGVDSPLHF. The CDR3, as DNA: TGTGCCATCAAGACAGGGGCTGGGGGTGTTGATTCACCCCTCCACTTT.

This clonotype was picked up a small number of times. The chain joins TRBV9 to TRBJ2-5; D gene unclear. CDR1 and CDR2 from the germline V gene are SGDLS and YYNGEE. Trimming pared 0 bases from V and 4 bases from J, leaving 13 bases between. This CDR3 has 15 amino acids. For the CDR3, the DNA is TGTGCCAGCAGCGTAGGCCCCTCTAGAGGAGAGACCCAGTACTTC. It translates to CASSVGPSRGETQYF.

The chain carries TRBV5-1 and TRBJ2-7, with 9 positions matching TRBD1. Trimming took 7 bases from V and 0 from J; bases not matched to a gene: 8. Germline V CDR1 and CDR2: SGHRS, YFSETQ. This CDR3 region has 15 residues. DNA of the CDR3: TGCGCCAGCGGGGGCATGACAGGGGGCTCCTACGAGCAGTACTTC. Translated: CASGGMTGGSYEQYF.

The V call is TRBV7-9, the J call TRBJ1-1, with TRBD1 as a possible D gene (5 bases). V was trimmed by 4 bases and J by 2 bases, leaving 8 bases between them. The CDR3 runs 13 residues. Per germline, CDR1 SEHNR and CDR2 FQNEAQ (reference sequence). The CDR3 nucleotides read TGTGCCAGCAGCTCCAGGGCCAACACTGAAGCTTTCTTT. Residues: CASSSRANTEAFF.

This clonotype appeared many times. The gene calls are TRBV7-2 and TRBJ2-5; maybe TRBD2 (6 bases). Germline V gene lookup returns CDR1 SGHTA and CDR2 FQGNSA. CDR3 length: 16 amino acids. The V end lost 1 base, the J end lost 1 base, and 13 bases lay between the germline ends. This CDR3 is CASSLVLAGPQETQYF. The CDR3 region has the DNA TGTGCCAGCAGCTTAGTACTAGCAGGACCCCAAGAGACCCAGTACTTC.

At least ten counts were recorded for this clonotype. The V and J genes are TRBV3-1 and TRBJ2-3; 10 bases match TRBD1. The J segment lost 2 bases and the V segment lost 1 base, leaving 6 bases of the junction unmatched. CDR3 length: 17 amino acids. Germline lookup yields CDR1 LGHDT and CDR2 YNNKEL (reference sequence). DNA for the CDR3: TGTGCCAGCAGCCAAGGCGACAGGGGGCTGTTCACAGATACGCAGTATTTT. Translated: CASSQGDRGLFTDTQYF.

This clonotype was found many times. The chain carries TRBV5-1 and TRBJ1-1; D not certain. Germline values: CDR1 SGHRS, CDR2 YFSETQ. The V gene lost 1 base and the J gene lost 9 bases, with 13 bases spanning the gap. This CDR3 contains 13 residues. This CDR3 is CASSLRTDVKAFF. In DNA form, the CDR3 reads TGCGCCAGCAGCTTGAGGACGGACGTAAAAGCTTTCTTT.

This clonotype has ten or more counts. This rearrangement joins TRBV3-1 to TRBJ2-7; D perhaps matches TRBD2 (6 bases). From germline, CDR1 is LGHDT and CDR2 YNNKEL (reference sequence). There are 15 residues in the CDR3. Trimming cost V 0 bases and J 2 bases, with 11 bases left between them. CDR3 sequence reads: CASSQDGGGPYEQYF. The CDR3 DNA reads TGTGCCAGCAGCCAAGATGGTGGAGGGCCCTACGAGCAGTACTTC.

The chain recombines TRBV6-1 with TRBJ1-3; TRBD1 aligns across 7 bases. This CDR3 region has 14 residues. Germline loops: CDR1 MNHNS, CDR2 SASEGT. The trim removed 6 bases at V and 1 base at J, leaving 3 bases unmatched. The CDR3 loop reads CASRQGQSGNTIYF. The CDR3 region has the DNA TGTGCCAGCAGACAGGGGCAATCTGGAAACACCATATATTTT.

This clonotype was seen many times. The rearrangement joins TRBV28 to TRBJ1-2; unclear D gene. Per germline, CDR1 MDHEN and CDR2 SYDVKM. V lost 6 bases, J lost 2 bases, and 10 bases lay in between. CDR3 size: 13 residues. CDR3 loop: CASSGAINYGYTF. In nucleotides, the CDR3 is TGTGCCAGCAGCGGCGCCATAAACTATGGCTACACCTTC.

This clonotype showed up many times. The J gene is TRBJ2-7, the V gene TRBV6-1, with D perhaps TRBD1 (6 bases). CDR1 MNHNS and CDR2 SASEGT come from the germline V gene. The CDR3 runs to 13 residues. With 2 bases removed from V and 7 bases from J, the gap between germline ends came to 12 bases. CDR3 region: CASSEIRGMEQYF. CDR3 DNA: TGTGCCAGCAGTGAAATTAGGGGGATGGAGCAGTACTTC.

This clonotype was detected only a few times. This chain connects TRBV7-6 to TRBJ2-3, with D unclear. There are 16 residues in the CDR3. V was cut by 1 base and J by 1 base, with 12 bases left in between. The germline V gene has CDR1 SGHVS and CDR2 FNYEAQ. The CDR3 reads CASSLDQPLRTDTQYF. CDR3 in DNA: TGTGCCAGCAGCTTAGACCAGCCCCTCCGCACAGATACGCAGTATTTT.

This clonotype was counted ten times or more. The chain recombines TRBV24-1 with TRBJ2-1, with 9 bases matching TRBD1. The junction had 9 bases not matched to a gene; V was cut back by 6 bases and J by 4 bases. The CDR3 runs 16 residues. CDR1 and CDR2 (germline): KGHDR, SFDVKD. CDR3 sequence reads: CATSTFSGTGYNEQFF. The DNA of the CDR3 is TGTGCCACCAGTACATTCTCCGGGACAGGGTACAATGAGCAGTTCTTC.

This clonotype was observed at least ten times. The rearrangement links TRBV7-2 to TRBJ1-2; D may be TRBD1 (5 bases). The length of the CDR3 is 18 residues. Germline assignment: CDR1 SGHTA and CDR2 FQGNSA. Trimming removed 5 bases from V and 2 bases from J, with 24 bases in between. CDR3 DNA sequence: TGTGCCAGCAGCCGACGTTGGCAGGGAGGATTGGAGAACTATGGCTACACCTTC. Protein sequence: CASSRRWQGGLENYGYTF.

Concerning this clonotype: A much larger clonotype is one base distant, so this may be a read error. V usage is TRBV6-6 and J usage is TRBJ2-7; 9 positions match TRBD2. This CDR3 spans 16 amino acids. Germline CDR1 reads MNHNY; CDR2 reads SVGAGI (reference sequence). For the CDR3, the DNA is TGTGCCAGCAGTTACTCAAGAGCGGGAGGCCTCTACGGGCAGTACTTC. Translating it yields CASSYSRAGGLYGQYF.

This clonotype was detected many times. The CDR3 bases are TGTGCCATCAGCCCATATAGCAATCAGCCCCAGCATTTT. It specifies CAISPYSNQPQHF. This chain connects TRBV10-3 to TRBJ1-5; D unclear. V lost 6 bases to trimming and J lost 0 bases, with 6 bases between them. This CDR3 spans 13 amino acids. Germline-derived CDR1 and CDR2 are ENHRY and SYGVKD.

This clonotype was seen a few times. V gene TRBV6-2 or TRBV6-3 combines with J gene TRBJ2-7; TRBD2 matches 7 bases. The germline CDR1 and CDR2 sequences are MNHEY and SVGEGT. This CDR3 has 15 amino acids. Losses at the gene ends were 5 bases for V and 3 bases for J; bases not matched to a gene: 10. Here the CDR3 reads CASSTLIGGGYEQYF. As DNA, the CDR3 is TGTGCCAGCAGTACCCTGATTGGCGGGGGCTACGAGCAGTACTTC.

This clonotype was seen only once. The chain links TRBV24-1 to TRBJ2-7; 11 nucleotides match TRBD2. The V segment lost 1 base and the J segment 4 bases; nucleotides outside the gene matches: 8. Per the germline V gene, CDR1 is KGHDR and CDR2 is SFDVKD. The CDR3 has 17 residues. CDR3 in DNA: TGTGCCACCAGTGATTTAGGCACTAGCGGGAGTCCATACGAGCAGTACTTC. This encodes CATSDLGTSGSPYEQYF.

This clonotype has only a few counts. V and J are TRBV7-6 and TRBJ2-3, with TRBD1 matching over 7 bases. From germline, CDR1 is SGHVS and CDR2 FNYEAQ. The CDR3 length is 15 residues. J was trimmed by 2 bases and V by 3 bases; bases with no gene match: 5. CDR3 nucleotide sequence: TGTGCCAGCAGCTTGGGACAGAGGATCACAGATACGCAGTATTTT. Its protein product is CASSLGQRITDTQYF. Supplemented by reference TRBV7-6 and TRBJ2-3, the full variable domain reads GAGVSQSPRYKVTKRGQDVALRCDPISGHVSLYWYRQALGQGPEFLTYFNYEAQQDKSGLPNDRFSAERPEGSISTLTIQRTEQRDSAMYRCASSLGQRITDTQYFGPGTRLTVL.

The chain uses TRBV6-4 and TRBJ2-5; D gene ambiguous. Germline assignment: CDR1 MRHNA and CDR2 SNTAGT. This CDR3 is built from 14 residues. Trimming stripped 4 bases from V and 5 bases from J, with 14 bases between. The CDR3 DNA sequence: TGTGCCAGCAGTGCTGATCGCACCTCGGAGACCCAGTACTTC. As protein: CASSADRTSETQYF.

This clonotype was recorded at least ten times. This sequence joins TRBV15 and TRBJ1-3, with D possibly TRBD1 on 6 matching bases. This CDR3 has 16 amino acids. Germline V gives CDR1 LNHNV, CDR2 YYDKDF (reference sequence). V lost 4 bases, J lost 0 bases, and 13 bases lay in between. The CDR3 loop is CATSKRTEPSGNTIYF. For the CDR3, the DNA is TGTGCCACCAGCAAGCGGACAGAGCCCTCTGGAAACACCATATATTTT.

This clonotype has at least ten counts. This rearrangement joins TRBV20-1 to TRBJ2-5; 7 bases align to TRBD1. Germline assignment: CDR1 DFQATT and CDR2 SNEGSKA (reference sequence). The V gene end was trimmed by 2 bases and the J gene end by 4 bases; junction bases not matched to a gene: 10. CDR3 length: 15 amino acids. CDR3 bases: TGCAGTGCTAGATCTCCGACAGGGATCCCAGAGACCCAGTACTTC. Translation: CSARSPTGIPETQYF.

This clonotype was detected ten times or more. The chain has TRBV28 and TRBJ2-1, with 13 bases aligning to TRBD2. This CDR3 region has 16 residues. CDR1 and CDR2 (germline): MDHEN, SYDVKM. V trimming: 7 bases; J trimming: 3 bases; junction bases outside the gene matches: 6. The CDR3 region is CASTTSGRDNYNEQFF. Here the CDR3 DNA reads TGTGCCAGCACAACTAGCGGGAGGGATAACTACAATGAGCAGTTCTTC.